This T cell receptor beta chain was identified in a study of T-cell memory formation after mild COVID-19. Details on this clonotype: Its antigen is not known.

Trimming took 0 bases from V and 8 from J, leaving 16 bases between them. Germline-derived CDR1 and CDR2 are LGHDT and YNNKEL (reference sequence). The CDR3 totals 15 residues. Findings and caveats of the study: Some SARS-CoV-2-responding clones were already detected in memory before infection. Proof of SARS-CoV-2 specificity was absent for the second-wave clones that crested on day 37.

TCR alpha and TCR beta cDNA libraries carrying sample barcodes and UMIs came from 5'RACE with constant-segment primers. MiXCR, applied by TCRdb to the 5' RACE reads, yields one record per CDR3 protein. The data show a few hundred thousand distinct CDR3 sequences, with approximately 25% seen just once and around 13% held by the top ten. The specimen sequenced was PBMCs or a T cell subset sorted from them (not recorded which). The chain joins TRBV3-1 to TRBJ1-2, with unresolved D. The receptor's source is an adult woman who had mild COVID-19 (a few samples of this study predate the infection). Cell type and time point are not known. CDR3: CASSQDLGPAMGYTF. The CDR3, as DNA: TGTGCCAGCAGCCAAGATCTCGGGCCTGCGATGGGCTACACCTTC.